Below, 13 T cell receptor beta chains from the same sample are listed, as sequenced in a study of human CD8 memory T cell subsets. Construction of TCR beta libraries was accomplished by means of UMI-labeled 5' RACE. TCRdb reworked the 5' RACE reads into one entry per CDR3 protein, no DNA. Its listing shows thousands of distinct CDR3 sequences. Sequences were obtained from CD8+ effector memory T cells (TEM) sorted from PBMCs. Specified subset: effector memory CD8 T cells, CCR7- CD45RO+ CD95+. These TCRs come from a human donor in good health.

The rearrangement uses TRBV7-2 and TRBJ2-1; checking the TCRdb D call of TRBD1 is not possible without DNA. CDR3 size: 15 residues. Germline-derived CDR1 and CDR2 are SGHTA and FQGNSA. This chain's CDR3 is CASSLAGASVDEQFF.

The CDR3 spells CASSIMTSGIKDTQYF. V gene TRBV19 combines with J gene TRBJ2-3; TCRdb calls TRBD2, which cannot be checked without DNA. The CDR3 covers 16 residues. Germline V gene lookup returns CDR1 LNHDA and CDR2 SQIVND (reference sequence).

The chain uses TRBV6-1 and TRBJ1-5; TCRdb reports TRBD1, a call that lacks DNA to check it against. CDR1 and CDR2 from the germline V gene are MNHNS and SASEGT. CDR3 length: 13 residues. The CDR3 reads CASTDREAQPQHF.

This chain connects TRBV15 to TRBJ2-3. The germline CDR1 and CDR2 sequences are LNHNV and YYDKDF (reference sequence). The CDR3 is 14 residues long. CDR3 residues: CATSRGETTDTQYF.

The gene calls are TRBV7-9 and TRBJ1-5; TCRdb's D call of TRBD1 is untestable without DNA. CDR1 and CDR2 (germline): SEHNR, FQNEAQ (reference sequence). The CDR3 is made up of 13 amino acids. CDR3 in amino acids: CASSLGGHQPQHF.

The chain combines TRBV4-1 with TRBJ2-1; no DNA is available, so the TRBD2 call from TCRdb remains unchecked. The germline gives CDR1 MGHRA, CDR2 YSYEKL. The CDR3 has 13 amino acids. The CDR3 sequence is CASSSWTSGGEFF.

The CDR3 is CATSSTEYNEQFF. The chain employs TRBV15 and TRBJ2-1. This CDR3 region has 13 residues. In germline, CDR1 is LNHNV, CDR2 YYDKDF (reference sequence).

V gene TRBV15 combines with J gene TRBJ1-1; the TCRdb D gene call, TRBD1, has no DNA to confirm it. Germline CDR1 is LNHNV and CDR2 is YYDKDF (reference sequence). CDR3 size: 17 residues. The CDR3 is CATSRDAWTGPNTEAFF.

The chain links TRBV6-5 to TRBJ1-6. Germline CDR1 is MNHEY and CDR2 is SVGAGI. The CDR3 loop spans 13 amino acids. The CDR3 spells CASSIQGYSPLHF.

The V and J genes are TRBV7-6 and TRBJ2-5. The CDR3 spans 13 residues. The germline V gene encodes CDR1 SGHVS and CDR2 FNYEAQ. CDR3 residues: CASSLPAEETQYF.

CDR3 sequence: CASSAFNYEQYF. This chain links TRBV2 with TRBJ2-7. CDR3 length: 12 amino acids. The germline gives CDR1 SNHLY, CDR2 FYNNEI.

The chain is built from TRBV27 and TRBJ2-2. CDR1 and CDR2 from the germline V gene are MNHEY and SMNVEV (reference sequence). CDR3 length: 11 residues. CDR3 amino acids: CASSFTGELFF.

This chain connects TRBV9 to TRBJ2-2; the TRBD1 assignment by TCRdb is unverifiable without DNA. The CDR3 extends over 18 amino acids. Per germline, CDR1 SGDLS and CDR2 YYNGEE. The CDR3 sequence: CASRDSKAGTGSTGELFF.